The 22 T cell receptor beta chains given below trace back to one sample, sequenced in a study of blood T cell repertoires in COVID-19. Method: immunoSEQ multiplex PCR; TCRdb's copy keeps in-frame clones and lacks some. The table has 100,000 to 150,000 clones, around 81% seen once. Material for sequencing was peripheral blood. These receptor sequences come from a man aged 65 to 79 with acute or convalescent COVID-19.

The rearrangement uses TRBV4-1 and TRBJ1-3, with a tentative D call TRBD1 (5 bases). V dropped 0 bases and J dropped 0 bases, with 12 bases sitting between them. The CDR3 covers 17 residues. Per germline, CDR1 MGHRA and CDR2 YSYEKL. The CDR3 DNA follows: TGCGCCAGCAGCCAAGATCTGGCGGGGGGCTCTGGAAACACCATATATTTT. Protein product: CASSQDLAGGSGNTIYF.

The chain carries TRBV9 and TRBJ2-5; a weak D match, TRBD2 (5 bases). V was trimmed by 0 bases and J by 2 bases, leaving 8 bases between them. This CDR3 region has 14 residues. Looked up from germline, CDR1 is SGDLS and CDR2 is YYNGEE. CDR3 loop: CASSVEEAQETQYF. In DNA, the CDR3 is TGTGCCAGCAGCGTAGAGGAGGCGCAAGAGACCCAGTACTTC.

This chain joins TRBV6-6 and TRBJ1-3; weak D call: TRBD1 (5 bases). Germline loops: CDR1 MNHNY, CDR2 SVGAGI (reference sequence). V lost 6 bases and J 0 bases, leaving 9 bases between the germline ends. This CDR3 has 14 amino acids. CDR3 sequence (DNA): TGTGCCAGCAGACGACAGATCTCTGGAAACACCATATATTTT. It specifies CASRRQISGNTIYF.

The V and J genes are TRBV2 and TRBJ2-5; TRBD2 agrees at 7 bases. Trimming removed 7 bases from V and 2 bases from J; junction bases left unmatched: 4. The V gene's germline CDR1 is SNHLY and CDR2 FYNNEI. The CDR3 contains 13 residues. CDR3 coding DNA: TGTGCCAGCAAGCGGGGAGAACAAGAGACCCAGTACTTC. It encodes CASKRGEQETQYF.

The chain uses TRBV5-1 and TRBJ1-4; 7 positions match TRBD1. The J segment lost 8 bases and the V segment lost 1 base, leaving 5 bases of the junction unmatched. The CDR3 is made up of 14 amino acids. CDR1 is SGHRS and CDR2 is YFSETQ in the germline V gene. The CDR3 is CASSLTGTDEKLFF. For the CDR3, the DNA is TGCGCCAGCAGCTTGACCGGGACAGACGAAAAACTGTTTTTT.

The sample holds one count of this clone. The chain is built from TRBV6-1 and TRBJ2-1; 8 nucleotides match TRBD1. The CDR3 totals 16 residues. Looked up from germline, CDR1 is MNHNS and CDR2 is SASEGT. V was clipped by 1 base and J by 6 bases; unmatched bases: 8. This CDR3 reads CASSEDGGQGGNEQFF. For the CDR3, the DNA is TGTGCCAGCAGTGAAGACGGCGGACAGGGTGGCAATGAGCAGTTCTTC.

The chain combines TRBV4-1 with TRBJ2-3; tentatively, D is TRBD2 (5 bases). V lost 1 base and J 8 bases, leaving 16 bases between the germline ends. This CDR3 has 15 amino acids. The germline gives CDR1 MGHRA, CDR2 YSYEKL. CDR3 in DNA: TGCGCCAGCAGCCAAGGACCCGGAGGTGGAGGTACGCAGTATTTT. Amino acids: CASSQGPGGGGTQYF.

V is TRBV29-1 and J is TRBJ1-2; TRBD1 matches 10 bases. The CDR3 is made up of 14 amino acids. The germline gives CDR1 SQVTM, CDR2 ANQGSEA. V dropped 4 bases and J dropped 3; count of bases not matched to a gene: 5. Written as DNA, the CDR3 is TGCAGCGTTGTAACCGGGACAGGGGACTATGGCTACACCTTC. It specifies CSVVTGTGDYGYTF.

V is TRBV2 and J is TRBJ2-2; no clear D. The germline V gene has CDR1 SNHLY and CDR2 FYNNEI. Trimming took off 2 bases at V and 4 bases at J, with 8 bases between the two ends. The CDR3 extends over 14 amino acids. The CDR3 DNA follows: TGTGCCAGCAGTGAATTCCCTAGCACCGGGGAGCTGTTTTTT. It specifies CASSEFPSTGELFF.

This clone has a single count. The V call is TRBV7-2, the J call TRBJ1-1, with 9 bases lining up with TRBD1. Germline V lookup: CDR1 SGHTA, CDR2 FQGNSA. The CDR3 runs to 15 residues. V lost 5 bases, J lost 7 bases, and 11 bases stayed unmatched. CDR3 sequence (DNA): TGTGCCAGCAGCCCGTCCCGACAGGGGGGGAATGAAGCTTTCTTT. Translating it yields CASSPSRQGGNEAFF.

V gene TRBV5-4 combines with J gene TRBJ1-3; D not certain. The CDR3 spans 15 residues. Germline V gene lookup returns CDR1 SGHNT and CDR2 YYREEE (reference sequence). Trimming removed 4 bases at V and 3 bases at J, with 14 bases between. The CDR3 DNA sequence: TGTGCCAGCAGCGCCGCGGAGGCCTTTGGAAACACCATATATTTT. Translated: CASSAAEAFGNTIYF. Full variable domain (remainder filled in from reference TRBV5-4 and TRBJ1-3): ETGVTQSPTHLIKTRGQQVTLRCSSQSGHNTVSWYQQALGQGPQFIFQYYREEENGRGNFPPRFSGLQFPNYSSELNVNALELDDSALYLCASSAAEAFGNTIYFGEGSWLTVV.

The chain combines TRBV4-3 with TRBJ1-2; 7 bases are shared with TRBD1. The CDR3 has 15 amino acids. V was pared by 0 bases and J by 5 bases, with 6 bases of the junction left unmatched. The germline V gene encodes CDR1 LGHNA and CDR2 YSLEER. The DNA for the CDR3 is TGCGCCAGCAGCCAAGATAGCAGGGGGTCGTATGGCTACACCTTC. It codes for CASSQDSRGSYGYTF.

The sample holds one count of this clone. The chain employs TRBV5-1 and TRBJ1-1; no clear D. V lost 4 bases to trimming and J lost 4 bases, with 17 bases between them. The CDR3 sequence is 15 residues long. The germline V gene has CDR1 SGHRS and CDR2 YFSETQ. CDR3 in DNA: TGCGCCAGCAGCCCTCTTGGCGACCCGGGCACTGAAGCTTTCTTT. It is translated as CASSPLGDPGTEAFF.

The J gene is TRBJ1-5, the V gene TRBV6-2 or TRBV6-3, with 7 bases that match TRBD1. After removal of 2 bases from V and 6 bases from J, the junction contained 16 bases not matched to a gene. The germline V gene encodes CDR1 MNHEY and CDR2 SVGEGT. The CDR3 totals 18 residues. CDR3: CASSYGAGQVFDGQPQHF. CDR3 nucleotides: TGTGCCAGCAGTTACGGCGCCGGACAGGTCTTTGATGGTCAGCCCCAGCATTTT.

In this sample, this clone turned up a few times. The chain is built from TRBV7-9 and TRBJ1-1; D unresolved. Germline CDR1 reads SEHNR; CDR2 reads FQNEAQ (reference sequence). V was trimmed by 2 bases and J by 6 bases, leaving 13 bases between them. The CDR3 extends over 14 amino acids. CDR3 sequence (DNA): TGTGCCAGCAGCTTAAAGGGAGGCGGCGCTGAAGCTTTCTTT. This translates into CASSLKGGGAEAFF. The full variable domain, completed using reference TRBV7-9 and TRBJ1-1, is DTGVSQNPRHKITKRGQNVTFRCDPISEHNRLYWYRQTLGQGPEFLTYFQNEAQLEKSRLLSDRFSAERPKGSFSTLEIQRTEQGDSAMYLCASSLKGGGAEAFFGQGTRLTVV.

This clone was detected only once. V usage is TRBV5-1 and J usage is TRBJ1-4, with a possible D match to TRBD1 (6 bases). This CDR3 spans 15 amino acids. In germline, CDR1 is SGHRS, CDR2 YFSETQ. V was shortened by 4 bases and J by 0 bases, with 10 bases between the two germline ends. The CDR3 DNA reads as TGCGCCAGCAGCGGCAGGGGAACAACTAATGAAAAACTGTTTTTT. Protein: CASSGRGTTNEKLFF. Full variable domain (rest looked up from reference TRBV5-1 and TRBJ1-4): KAGVTQTPRYLIKTRGQQVTLSCSPISGHRSVSWYQQTPGQGLQFLFEYFSETQRNKGNFPGRFSGRQFSNSRSEMNVSTLELGDSALYLCASSGRGTTNEKLFFGSGTQLSVL.

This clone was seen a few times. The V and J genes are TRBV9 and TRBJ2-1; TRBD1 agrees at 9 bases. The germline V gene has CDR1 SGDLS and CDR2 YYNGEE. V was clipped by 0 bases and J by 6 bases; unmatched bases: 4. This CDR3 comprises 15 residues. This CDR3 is CASSVDGDRVNEQFF. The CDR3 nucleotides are TGTGCCAGCAGCGTAGATGGGGACAGGGTCAATGAGCAGTTCTTC.

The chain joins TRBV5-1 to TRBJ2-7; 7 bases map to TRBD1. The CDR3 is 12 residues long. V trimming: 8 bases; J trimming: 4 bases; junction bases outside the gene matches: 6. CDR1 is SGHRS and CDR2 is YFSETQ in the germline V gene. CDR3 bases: TGCGCCAGTTCGGACAGGTTTTACGAGCAGTACTTC. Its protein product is CASSDRFYEQYF.

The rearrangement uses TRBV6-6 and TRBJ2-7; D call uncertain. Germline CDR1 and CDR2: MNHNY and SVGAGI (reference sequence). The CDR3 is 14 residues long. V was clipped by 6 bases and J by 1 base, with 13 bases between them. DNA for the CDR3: TGTGCCAGCAGCACCCCTACTGATTCCTACGAGCAGTACTTC. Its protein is CASSTPTDSYEQYF.

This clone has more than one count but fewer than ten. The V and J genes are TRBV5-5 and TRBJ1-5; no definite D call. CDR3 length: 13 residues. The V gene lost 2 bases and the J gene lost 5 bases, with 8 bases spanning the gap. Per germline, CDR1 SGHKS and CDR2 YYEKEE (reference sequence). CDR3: CASSFFGDQPQHF. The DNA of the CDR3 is TGTGCCAGCAGCTTTTTCGGGGATCAGCCCCAGCATTTT.

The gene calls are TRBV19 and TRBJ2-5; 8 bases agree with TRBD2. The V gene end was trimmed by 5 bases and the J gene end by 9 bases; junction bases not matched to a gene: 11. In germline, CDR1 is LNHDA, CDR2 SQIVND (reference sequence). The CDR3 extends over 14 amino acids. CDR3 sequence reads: CASSQLAGGLPQYF. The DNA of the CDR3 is TGTGCCAGTAGTCAACTGGCGGGGGGCCTCCCCCAGTACTTC.

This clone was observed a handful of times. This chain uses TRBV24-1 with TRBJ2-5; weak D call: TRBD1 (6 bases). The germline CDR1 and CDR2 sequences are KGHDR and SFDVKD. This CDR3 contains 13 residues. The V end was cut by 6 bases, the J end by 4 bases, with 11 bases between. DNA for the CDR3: TGTGCCACCAGTAGGTCAGGGGCAGAGACCCAGTACTTC. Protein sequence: CATSRSGAETQYF.